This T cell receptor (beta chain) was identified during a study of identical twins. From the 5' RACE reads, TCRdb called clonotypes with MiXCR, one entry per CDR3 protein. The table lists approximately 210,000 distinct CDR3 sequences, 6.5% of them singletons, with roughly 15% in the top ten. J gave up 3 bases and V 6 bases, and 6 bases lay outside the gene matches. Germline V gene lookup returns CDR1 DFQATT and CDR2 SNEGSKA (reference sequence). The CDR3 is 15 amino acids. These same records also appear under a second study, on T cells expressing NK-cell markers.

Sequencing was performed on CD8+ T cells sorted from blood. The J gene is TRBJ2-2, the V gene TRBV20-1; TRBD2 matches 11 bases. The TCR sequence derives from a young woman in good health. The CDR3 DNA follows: TGCAGTGCCTCGACTAGCGGGGACTACACCGGGGAGCTGTTTTTT. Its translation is CSASTSGDYTGELFF.